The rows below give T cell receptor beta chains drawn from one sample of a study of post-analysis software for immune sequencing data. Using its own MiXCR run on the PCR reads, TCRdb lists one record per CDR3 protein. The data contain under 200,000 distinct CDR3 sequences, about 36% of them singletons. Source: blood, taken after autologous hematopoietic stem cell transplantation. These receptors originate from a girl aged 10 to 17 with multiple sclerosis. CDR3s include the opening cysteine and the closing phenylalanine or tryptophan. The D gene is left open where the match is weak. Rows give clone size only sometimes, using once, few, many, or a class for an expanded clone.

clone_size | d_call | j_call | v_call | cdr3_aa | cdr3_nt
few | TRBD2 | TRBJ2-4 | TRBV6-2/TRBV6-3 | CASSPRTSGGLAKNIQYF | TGTGCCAGCAGCCCTAGGACTAGCGGGGGGCTAGCCAAAAACATTCAGTACTTC
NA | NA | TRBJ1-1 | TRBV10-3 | CAISGQGVDTEAFF | TGTGCCATCAGTGGCCAGGGTGTGGACACTGAAGCTTTCTTT
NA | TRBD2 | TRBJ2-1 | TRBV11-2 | CASSSTSGRAGEQFF | TGTGCCAGCAGCTCGACTAGCGGGAGGGCCGGTGAGCAGTTCTTC
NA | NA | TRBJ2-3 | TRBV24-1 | CATSEAAGTQREYF | TGTGCCACCAGTGAAGCGGCGGGGACACAGAGGGAGTATTTT
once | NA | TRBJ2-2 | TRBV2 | CASSETPIRLRAELFF | TGTGCCAGCAGTGAGACGCCTATTCGGTTGAGGGCGGAGCTGTTTTTT
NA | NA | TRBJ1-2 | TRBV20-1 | CSAREDYGYTF | TGCAGTGCTAGGGAGGACTATGGCTACACCTTC
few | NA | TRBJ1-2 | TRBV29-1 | CSVPSQDNYGYTF | TGCAGCGTTCCCTCACAGGATAACTATGGCTACACCTTC
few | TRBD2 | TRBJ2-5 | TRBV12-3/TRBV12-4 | CASWGGEETQYF | TGTGCCAGCTGGGGGGGGGAAGAGACCCAGTACTTC
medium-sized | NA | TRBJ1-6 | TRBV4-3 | CASSQDSPNLSPLHF | TGCGCCAGCAGCCAAGATTCCCCCAATTTGTCACCCCTCCACTTT
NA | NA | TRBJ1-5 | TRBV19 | CASSILTLRGNQPQHF | TGTGCCAGTAGTATATTAACCCTCAGGGGAAATCAGCCCCAGCATTTT
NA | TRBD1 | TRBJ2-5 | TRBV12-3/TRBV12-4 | CASSPRTGVGEQYF | TGTGCCAGCAGTCCCAGGACAGGGGTCGGTGAGCAGTACTTC
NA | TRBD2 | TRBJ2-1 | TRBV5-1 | CASSSGLAGGEGEQFF | TGCGCCAGCAGCTCCGGACTAGCGGGAGGGGAGGGTGAGCAGTTCTTC
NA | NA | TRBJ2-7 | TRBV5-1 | CASSLEDGRYEQYF | TGCGCTAGCAGCTTGGAGGACGGCCGGTACGAGCAGTACTTC
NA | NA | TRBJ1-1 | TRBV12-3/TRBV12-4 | CASSYGRGLMNTEAFF | TGTGCCAGCAGTTACGGGCGGGGTTTAATGAACACTGAAGCTTTCTTT
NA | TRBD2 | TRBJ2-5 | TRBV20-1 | CSAKLAEGTPMGETQYF | TGCAGTGCTAAACTAGCGGAAGGTACTCCCATGGGAGAGACCCAGTACTTC
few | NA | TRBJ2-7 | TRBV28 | CASSFVLRGEQYF | TGTGCCAGCAGTTTTGTTCTGAGGGGCGAGCAGTACTTC
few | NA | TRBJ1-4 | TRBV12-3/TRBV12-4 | CASSFRTATNEKLFF | TGTGCCAGCAGTTTTAGAACTGCAACTAATGAAAAACTGTTTTTT
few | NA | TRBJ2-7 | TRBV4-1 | CASSPMTEIPYEQYF | TGCGCCAGCAGCCCCATGACAGAGATCCCATACGAGCAGTACTTC
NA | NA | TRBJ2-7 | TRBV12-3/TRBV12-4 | CASSLEGPGGKNIQNF | TGTGCCAGCAGTTTAGAGGGCCCTGGAGGCAAAAACATTCAGAACTTC
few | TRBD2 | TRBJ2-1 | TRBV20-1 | CSARDKAGVIVAYNEQFF | TGCAGTGCTAGAGATAAAGCGGGAGTTATCGTTGCGTACAATGAGCAGTTCTTC
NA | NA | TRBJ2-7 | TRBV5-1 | CAGSSRDSFYEQYF | TGCGCCGGCAGCTCCCGGGACTCATTCTACGAGCAGTACTTC
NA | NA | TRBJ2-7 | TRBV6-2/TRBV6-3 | CASKKAGGSYEQYF | TGTGCCAGCAAGAAAGCGGGCGGCTCCTACGAGCAGTACTTC
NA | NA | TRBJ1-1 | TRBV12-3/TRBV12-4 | CASSFYVGAAEAFF | TGTGCCAGCAGTTTCTACGTTGGGGCAGCTGAAGCTTTCTTT
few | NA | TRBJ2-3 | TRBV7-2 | CASSRDRILTDTQYF | TGTGCCAGCAGCCGCGACAGAATCCTAACAGATACGCAGTATTTT
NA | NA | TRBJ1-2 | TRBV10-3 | CAISTNYGYTF | TGTGCCATCAGCACTAACTATGGCTACACCTTC
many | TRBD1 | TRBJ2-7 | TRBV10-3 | CAISESSIGTGDEQYF | TGTGCCATCAGTGAGTCTAGTATCGGGACAGGGGACGAGCAGTACTTC
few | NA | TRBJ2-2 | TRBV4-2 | CASSQDRLGGELFF | TGTGCCAGCAGCCAAGACAGGTTGGGCGGGGAGCTGTTTTTT
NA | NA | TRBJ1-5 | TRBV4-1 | CASSQDRGPHAPLHF | TGCGCCAGCAGCCAAGATAGGGGCCCTCATGCGCCCCTGCATTTT
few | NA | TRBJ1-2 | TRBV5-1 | CASSLFGVWNYGYTF | TGCGCCAGCAGCTTGTTTGGGGTCTGGAACTATGGCTACACCTTC
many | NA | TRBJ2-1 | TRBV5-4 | CASSSKGQPYNEQFF | TGTGCCAGCAGCTCTAAAGGACAGCCGTACAATGAGCAGTTCTTC
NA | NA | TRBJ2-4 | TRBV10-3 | CAIKRDREDIQYF | TGTGCCATCAAGCGGGACAGAGAAGACATTCAGTACTTC
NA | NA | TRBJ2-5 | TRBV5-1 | CASSFTGAPEEQYF | TGCGCCAGCAGCTTTACGGGGGCGCCGGAAGAGCAGTACTTC
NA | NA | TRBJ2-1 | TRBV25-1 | CAAKDSSYNEQFF | TGTGCCGCCAAGGACAGCTCCTACAATGAGCAGTTCTTC
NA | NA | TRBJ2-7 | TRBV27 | CASRPSPFGEQYF | TGTGCCAGCAGGCCAAGCCCCTTCGGCGAGCAGTACTTC
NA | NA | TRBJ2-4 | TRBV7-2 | CASSFGGLAKNIQYF | TGTGCCAGCAGCTTTGGGGGTCTAGCCAAAAACATTCAGTACTTC
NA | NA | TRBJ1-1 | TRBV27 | CASSRPPGGGLSQAFF | TGTGCCAGCAGTCGACCACCGGGAGGGGGGCTTTCTCAAGCTTTCTTT
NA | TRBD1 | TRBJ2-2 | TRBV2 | CASRQGTNTGELFF | TGTGCCAGCAGACAGGGGACGAACACCGGGGAGCTGTTTTTT
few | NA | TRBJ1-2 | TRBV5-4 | CASSLMRDYGYTF | TGTGCCAGCAGCTTGATGAGGGACTATGGCTACACCTTC
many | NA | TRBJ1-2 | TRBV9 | CASSSGQTRASGYTF | TGTGCCAGCAGCAGCGGACAGACCAGGGCCTCTGGCTACACCTTC
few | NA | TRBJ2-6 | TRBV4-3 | CASSHAETSFGSGANVLTF | TGCGCCAGCAGCCATGCTGAAACTAGTTTCGGCTCTGGGGCCAACGTCCTGACTTTC
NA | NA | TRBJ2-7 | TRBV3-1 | CASSQTAPSSYEQYF | TGTGCCAGCAGCCAGACGGCGCCGAGCTCCTACGAGCAGTACTTC
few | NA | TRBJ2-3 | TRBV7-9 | CASSLMLLRDGSDTQYF | TGTGCCAGCAGCTTAATGCTGTTGCGGGACGGTTCAGATACGCAGTATTTT
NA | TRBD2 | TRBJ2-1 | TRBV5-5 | CASSWLNGKRGDNEQFF | TGTGCCAGCAGCTGGTTGAATGGGAAGCGGGGTGACAATGAGCAGTTCTTC
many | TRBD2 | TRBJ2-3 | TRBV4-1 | CASSQEGTSGRRDTQYF | TGCGCCAGCAGCCAAGAGGGGACTAGCGGGAGGAGAGATACGCAGTATTTT
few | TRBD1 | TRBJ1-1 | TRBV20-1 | CSARATGQGFTEAFF | TGCAGTGCTAGAGCTACGGGACAGGGGTTCACTGAAGCTTTCTTT
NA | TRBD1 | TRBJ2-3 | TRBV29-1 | CSVRDRVRSDTQYF | TGCAGCGTGAGGGACAGGGTAAGATCAGATACGCAGTATTTT
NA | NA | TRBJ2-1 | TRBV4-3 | CASSQDHQRYSYNEQFF | TGCGCCAGCAGCCAAGATCACCAGCGGTACTCCTACAATGAGCAGTTCTTC
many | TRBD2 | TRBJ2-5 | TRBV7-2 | CASSLGSSGNQETQYF | TGTGCCAGCAGCTTAGGCTCTAGCGGGAATCAAGAGACCCAGTACTTC
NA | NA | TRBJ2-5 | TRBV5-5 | CASSYSGGETQYF | TGTGCCAGCAGCTATAGCGGAGGAGAGACCCAATACTTC
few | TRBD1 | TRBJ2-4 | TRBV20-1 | CSATYRGRHIQYF | TGCAGTGCTACCTACAGGGGGCGACACATTCAGTACTTC